Each of the 30 T cell receptor beta chains below was sequenced from the same sample in a study of regulatory T cells in long-lasting Graves disease. Time point given: persistent/refractory GD, antithyroid drugs over 5 years with positive TRAb. Following extraction of RNA from PBMCs, that RNA was used to make the TCR library. Arm-PCR of CDR3 regions and iRepertoire HTBI primers were the basis on which TCR beta libraries were built. TCRdb recomputed calls from the multiplex PCR reads with MiXCR, one row per CDR3 protein. Here the sample spans a few hundred thousand distinct CDR3 sequences, around a fifth being singletons. This specimen consisted of peripheral blood mononuclear cells (PBMCs), obtained when the disease was refractory, from a patient treated with antithyroid drugs. The origin of the receptors is a female donor with Graves disease.

The sample holds a few counts of this clonotype. The V gene is TRBV6-5, the J gene TRBJ1-5; D unclear. Trimming shortened V by 2 bases and J by 4 bases, and 12 bases separated the two germline ends. CDR1 MNHEY and CDR2 SVGAGI come from the germline V gene. CDR3 length: 15 amino acids. The CDR3: CASSYLMGENQPQHF. CDR3 DNA sequence: TGTGCCAGCAGTTACCTTATGGGCGAAAATCAGCCCCAGCATTTT.

This clonotype was observed at least ten times. The J gene is TRBJ2-5, the V gene TRBV28; weak D call: TRBD2 (5 bases). The CDR3 runs to 11 residues. The V and J ends lost 6 bases and 7 bases respectively, with 9 bases between them. The germline gives CDR1 MDHEN, CDR2 SYDVKM. CDR3 DNA: TGTGCCAGCAGCTCAGAGGGGACCCAGTACTTC. It is translated as CASSSEGTQYF.

This clonotype was seen a handful of times. The chain is built from TRBV7-6 and TRBJ1-4, with TRBD1 as a possible D gene (6 bases). Per the germline V gene, CDR1 is SGHVS and CDR2 is FNYEAQ. CDR3 length equals 15 residues. The ends were cut back, 3 bases at V and 3 bases at J, with 11 bases in the middle. The CDR3 here is CASSFNPGANEKLFF. In DNA, the CDR3 is TGTGCCAGCAGCTTTAACCCAGGGGCTAATGAAAAACTGTTTTTT.

The chain links TRBV6-4 to TRBJ2-7; 7 nucleotides align to TRBD2. The CDR3 is 16 residues long. CDR1 and CDR2 (germline): MRHNA, SNTAGT. V lost 2 bases to trimming and J lost 6 bases; unmatched junction nucleotides: 13. The CDR3 sequence: CASSDPPLAGGGEQYF. CDR3 DNA: TGTGCCAGCAGTGACCCCCCCCTAGCAGGCGGGGGCGAGCAGTACTTC.

V gene TRBV20-1 combines with J gene TRBJ1-5; D ambiguous. The CDR3 runs to 16 residues. CDR1 and CDR2 from the germline V gene are DFQATT and SNEGSKA (reference sequence). V was cut by 0 bases and J by 3 bases, with 15 bases left in between. The CDR3 is CSARDLPGRVNQPQHF. DNA of the CDR3: TGCAGTGCTAGAGACCTCCCTGGCCGTGTCAATCAGCCCCAGCATTTT.

The chain combines TRBV6-1 with TRBJ1-4; D perhaps matches TRBD1 (5 bases). The ends were cut back, 5 bases at V and 6 bases at J, with 13 bases in the middle. The CDR3 sequence is 14 residues long. Germline CDR1 reads MNHNS; CDR2 reads SASEGT. The CDR3 reads CASSRRDLDEKLFF. The CDR3 nucleotides are TGTGCCAGCAGTCGCCGGGACCTTGATGAAAAACTGTTTTTT.

V and J are TRBV20-1 and TRBJ2-1, with TRBD2 identical over 11 bases. The trim removed 4 bases at V and 6 bases at J, leaving 8 bases unmatched. Germline V gene lookup returns CDR1 DFQATT and CDR2 SNEGSKA (reference sequence). This CDR3 is 15 amino acids long. The CDR3 protein is CSATIAGGPSNEQFF. CDR3 coding DNA: TGCAGTGCTACGATAGCGGGGGGGCCGAGCAATGAGCAGTTCTTC.

This clonotype showed up just a few times. The rearrangement joins TRBV3-1 to TRBJ2-4, with 8 bases identical to TRBD2. The V gene end was trimmed by 0 bases and the J gene end by 6 bases; junction bases not matched to a gene: 7. Germline CDR1 and CDR2: LGHDT and YNNKEL (reference sequence). The CDR3 consists of 16 residues. CDR3 amino acids: CASSQDSGGRGNIQYF. The DNA for the CDR3 is TGTGCCAGCAGCCAAGATTCGGGAGGGAGGGGAAACATTCAGTACTTC.

This clonotype occurred many times. The rearrangement joins TRBV2 to TRBJ1-2; possible D gene TRBD1, 6 bases. The length of the CDR3 is 13 residues. Trimming removed 6 bases at V and 3 bases at J, with 11 bases between. CDR1 is SNHLY and CDR2 is FYNNEI in the germline V gene. The CDR3 region has the DNA TGTGCCAGCAGCACACAGGGTTACTATGGCTACACCTTC. It encodes CASSTQGYYGYTF.

This clonotype was counted a few times. The rearrangement links TRBV7-9 to TRBJ1-4; the D is unclear. The CDR3 has 13 residues. Trimming removed 1 base at V and 11 bases at J, with 11 bases between. CDR1 and CDR2 (germline): SEHNR, FQNEAQ (reference sequence). The chain's CDR3 is CASSLVSQDKLFF. The DNA of the CDR3 is TGTGCCAGCAGCTTAGTCTCCCAAGATAAACTGTTTTTT.

The rearrangement joins TRBV13 to TRBJ2-7, with D possibly matching TRBD1 (6 bases). Per the germline V gene, CDR1 is PRHDT and CDR2 is FYEKMQ (reference sequence). The CDR3 is made up of 15 amino acids. V lost 4 bases to trimming and J lost 0 bases, with 13 bases between them. The DNA of the CDR3 is TGTGCCAGCAGCTCCCGGACAGTTTTCTCCTACGAGCAGTACTTC. This sequence encodes CASSSRTVFSYEQYF.

The sample holds many counts of this clonotype. The rearrangement uses TRBV6-1 and TRBJ1-1; weak D call: TRBD1 (6 bases). Trimming cost V 7 bases and J 2 bases, with 14 bases left between them. CDR1 is MNHNS, CDR2 SASEGT, per germline. CDR3 length: 14 amino acids. This CDR3 is CASTRRTDNTEAFF. CDR3 nucleotides: TGTGCCAGCACAAGACGGACAGATAACACTGAAGCTTTCTTT.

This clonotype occurred a few times. V is TRBV19 and J is TRBJ2-2, with D perhaps TRBD1 or TRBD2 (5 bases each). Trimming removed 6 bases from V and 1 base from J, with 15 bases in between. In germline, CDR1 is LNHDA, CDR2 SQIVND (reference sequence). This CDR3 is built from 16 residues. The DNA of the CDR3 is TGTGCCAGTAGACCGGGGACCGTTGGGAACACCGGGGAGCTGTTTTTT. Translating gives CASRPGTVGNTGELFF.

About this clonotype: The junction shows a germline mismatch at one end, possibly a read error. The J gene is TRBJ2-3, the V gene TRBV7-7, with 8 bases aligning to TRBD2. The CDR3 totals 15 residues. Germline lookup yields CDR1 SSHAT and CDR2 FNYEAQ (reference sequence). The CDR3 bases are TGTGCTAGCAGCCCGTTCGGGGGGGCAGTGGATACGCAGTATTTT. Protein: CASSPFGGAVDTQYF.

This clonotype came up many times. In nucleotides, the CDR3 is TGTGCCAGTCGCATAAGGACTGCGACTTACGAGCAGTACTTC. Its translation: CASRIRTATYEQYF. This chain connects TRBV27 to TRBJ2-7; tentative D call: TRBD2 (5 bases). Germline loops: CDR1 MNHEY, CDR2 SMNVEV (reference sequence). This CDR3 contains 14 residues. V dropped 9 bases and J dropped 4 bases, with 19 bases sitting between them.

This clonotype was detected a few times. The rearrangement uses TRBV4-1 and TRBJ1-1, with unresolved D. Trimming took 0 bases from V and 2 from J, leaving 13 bases between them. CDR1 is MGHRA and CDR2 is YSYEKL in the germline V gene. CDR3 length equals 16 residues. The DNA for the CDR3 is TGCGCCAGCAGCCAAGATCGTTTCGGGAGCAACACTGAAGCTTTCTTT. Translating gives CASSQDRFGSNTEAFF.

V is TRBV5-6 and J is TRBJ1-1, with D perhaps matching TRBD1 (5 bases). V was clipped by 6 bases and J by 8 bases, with 11 bases between them. Germline lookup yields CDR1 SGHDT and CDR2 YYEEEE. CDR3 length: 11 amino acids. The CDR3 sequence: CASNQGPEAFF. In DNA, the CDR3 is TGTGCCAGCAATCAGGGACCCGAAGCTTTCTTT. The entire variable domain, with the rest obtained from reference TRBV5-6 and TRBJ1-1, is as follows: DAGVTQSPTHLIKTRGQQVTLRCSPKSGHDTVSWYQQALGQGPQFIFQYYEEEERQRGNFPDRFSGHQFPNYSSELNVNALLLGDSALYLCASNQGPEAFFGQGTRLTVV.

This clonotype was seen repeatedly, ten times or more. The genes are TRBV7-2 and TRBJ2-2; 7 bases agree with TRBD1. CDR3 length equals 15 residues. In germline, CDR1 is SGHTA, CDR2 FQGNSA. V trimming: 5 bases; J trimming: 8 bases; junction bases outside the gene matches: 11. The CDR3 coding sequence is TGTGCCAGCAGCGACAGGGCCACAGTGCTAGGGGAGCTGTTTTTT. Its translation is CASSDRATVLGELFF.

This clonotype was detected ten times or more. The V gene is TRBV6-1, the J gene TRBJ1-6; 7 bases are a match to TRBD1. The ends lost 5 bases at V and 6 bases at J; junction bases unmatched: 4. The CDR3 sequence is 14 residues long. CDR1 MNHNS and CDR2 SASEGT come from the germline V gene. In DNA form, the CDR3 reads TGTGCCAGCAGTCGGGGACAGATTAATTCACCCCTCCACTTT. Translated, it gives CASSRGQINSPLHF.

Comments on this clonotype: A read error may account for a junction end that differs from germline. The chain links TRBV7-2 to TRBJ1-3; 11 bases are shared with TRBD1. Germline V lookup: CDR1 SGHTA, CDR2 FQGNSA. The CDR3 is made up of 16 amino acids. This CDR3 reads CASSLGTGGPGNTTYF. The DNA for the CDR3 is TGTGCCAGCAGCTTAGGGACAGGGGGCCCTGGAAACACCACATATTTT. Drawing the rest from reference TRBV7-2 and TRBJ1-3, the complete variable domain is GAGVSQSPSNKVTEKGKDVELRCDPISGHTALYWYRQSLGQGLEFLIYFQGNSAPDKSGLPSDRFSAERTGGSVSTLTIQRTQQEDSAVYLCASSLGTGGPGNTTYFGEGSWLTVV.

The V call is TRBV25-1, the J call TRBJ2-7, with 16 bases matching TRBD2. J gave up 2 bases and V 1 base, and 5 bases lay outside the gene matches. CDR1 is MGHDK and CDR2 is SYGVNS in the germline V gene. This CDR3 is 18 amino acids long. The CDR3 protein is CASSESTGTSGRAYEQYF. The CDR3 nucleotides read TGTGCCAGCAGTGAATCGACCGGGACTAGCGGGAGGGCCTACGAGCAGTACTTC.

Ten or more counts support this clonotype. The V and J genes are TRBV5-5 and TRBJ1-2; weak D call: TRBD1 (5 bases). CDR1 and CDR2 (germline): SGHKS, YYEKEE (reference sequence). CDR3 size: 15 residues. Trimming left V 5 bases short and J 0 bases short, with 14 bases between. CDR3 loop: CASSTEGIPNYGYTF. CDR3 bases: TGTGCCAGCAGTACCGAGGGGATACCTAACTATGGCTACACCTTC.

This clonotype has just a few counts. CDR3 nucleotide sequence: TGTGCCAGCAGTGTACCCGGGGGGGCCCAAGAGACCCAGTACTTC. Protein: CASSVPGGAQETQYF. The chain links TRBV2 to TRBJ2-5; TRBD2 agrees at 8 bases. Germline CDR1 and CDR2: SNHLY and FYNNEI. V shed 4 bases, J shed 1 base, and the junction held 5 bases outside the gene matches. The CDR3 length is 15 residues.

V gene TRBV5-4 combines with J gene TRBJ2-7; D ambiguous. Germline V gene sequence: CDR1 SGHNT, CDR2 YYREEE (reference sequence). The germline V and J ends were trimmed by 6 bases and 5 bases, with 24 bases remaining between them. CDR3 size: 16 residues. CDR3 DNA: TGTGCCAGCACCCCTACCCAACAAGGAACTTTTAACGAGCAGTACTTC. Its translation: CASTPTQQGTFNEQYF.

The chain carries TRBV7-9 and TRBJ2-7; D is ambiguous. Deletions cut 5 bases from V and 0 bases from J, with 11 bases between. Per the germline V gene, CDR1 is SEHNR and CDR2 is FQNEAQ (reference sequence). CDR3 length: 14 residues. This CDR3 is CASSPDGSSYEQYF. The CDR3, as DNA: TGTGCCAGCAGCCCGGACGGGTCCTCCTACGAGCAGTACTTC.

The chain employs TRBV3-1 and TRBJ1-3; unclear D gene. CDR3 size: 16 residues. In germline, CDR1 is LGHDT, CDR2 YNNKEL (reference sequence). V lost 1 base and J lost 0, with 10 bases in between. This CDR3 reads CASSQALRTSGNTIYF. CDR3 nucleotide sequence: TGTGCCAGCAGCCAAGCCTTACGCACCTCTGGAAACACCATATATTTT.

This clonotype came up many times. The CDR3 nucleotides are TGTGCCACGTTCCCCCGACAGGGGGATATTAACACTGAAGCTTTCTTT. Protein: CATFPRQGDINTEAFF. The V and J genes are TRBV6-1 and TRBJ1-1, with TRBD1 identical over 9 bases. The germline CDR1 and CDR2 sequences are MNHNS and SASEGT. Trimming took 10 bases from V and 2 from J; bases not matched to a gene: 14. This CDR3 is built from 16 residues.

This clonotype was detected only a few times. J is TRBJ1-2 and V is TRBV4-1, with D unclear. From germline, CDR1 is MGHRA and CDR2 YSYEKL. Trimming removed 0 bases from V and 4 bases from J, with 18 bases in between. The CDR3 runs to 17 residues. CDR3 sequence: CASSQDSGPAEGYGYTF. The CDR3 DNA reads as TGCGCCAGCAGCCAAGATTCGGGCCCGGCAGAAGGCTATGGCTACACCTTC.

This clonotype was seen only a few times. The chain is built from TRBV19 and TRBJ1-2, with 8 bases identical to TRBD1. Looked up from germline, CDR1 is LNHDA and CDR2 is SQIVND (reference sequence). The CDR3 runs to 15 residues. Unmatched junction bases numbered 11, after V lost 7 bases and J lost 4 bases. Written as DNA, the CDR3 is TGTGCCAGTATCCTCTCCGGGACAGGCAGCTATGGCTACACCTTC. Its protein is CASILSGTGSYGYTF.

As DNA, the CDR3 is TGTGCCAGCAGCCGAGGGACTAGTAGAGTTTGGGATACGCAGTATTTT. It specifies CASSRGTSRVWDTQYF. V gene TRBV28 combines with J gene TRBJ2-3, with 8 bases aligning to TRBD2. Trimming removed 6 bases from V and 6 bases from J; junction bases left unmatched: 14. There are 16 residues in the CDR3. The germline gives CDR1 MDHEN, CDR2 SYDVKM.